This T cell receptor beta chain was retrieved from a study of technical replicates of blood from a handful of donors. The CDR3 has 17 residues. V lost 4 bases, J lost 1 base, and 11 bases stayed unmatched. Germline CDR1 and CDR2: SGHTA and FQGTGA. Only in-frame clones appear in the TCRdb table, and some are missing; sequencing was by immunoSEQ multiplex PCR. The repertoire has 55,000 to 80,000 clones, over 80% of them found once; the top ten carry under 0.45%. The sequence was obtained from a human donor in good health. V and J are TRBV7-3 and TRBJ1-1, with TRBD1 matching over 8 bases. The sequenced material came from T cells isolated from PBMCs. The CDR3 reads CASSSFKRGQENTEAFF. Written as DNA, the CDR3 is TGTGCCAGCAGCTCATTTAAAAGGGGACAGGAGAACACTGAAGCTTTCTTT.